These 14 T cell receptor beta chains came from one sample sequenced in a study of shared clonotypes between healthy human individuals. TCRdb's copy holds only in-frame clones and misses some; the assay was immunoSEQ multiplex PCR. This table has about 330,000 clones, around 87% appearing once. Material for sequencing was memory CD8+ T cells sorted from blood. Subset of the sample: CD45RO+ cells pooled with CCR7-negative TemRA cells. Receptor source: a man between 18 and 35 years old in good health.

This clone was found once. The chain carries TRBV14 and TRBJ1-1; weak D call: TRBD1 (6 bases). Germline CDR1 is SGHDN and CDR2 is FVKESK. The CDR3 is made up of 16 amino acids. Trimming took 5 bases from V and 0 from J, leaving 16 bases between them. The CDR3: CASSAPGDPVNTEAFF. The DNA for the CDR3 is TGTGCCAGCAGCGCCCCAGGGGACCCCGTGAACACTGAAGCTTTCTTT. Complete variable domain (other parts from reference TRBV14 and TRBJ1-1): EAGVTQFPSHSVIEKGQTVTLRCDPISGHDNLYWYRRVMGKEIKFLLHFVKESKQDESGMPNNRFLAERTGGTYSTLKVQPAELEDSGVYFCASSAPGDPVNTEAFFGQGTRLTVV.

This clone appeared once. The CDR3 loop is CASSPGGGAGEQFF. The CDR3, as DNA: TGTGCCAGCAGCCCCGGCGGGGGGGCCGGTGAGCAGTTCTTC. The chain uses TRBV7-3 and TRBJ2-1, with 9 bases aligning to TRBD2. V gave up 5 bases and J gave up 9 bases; unmatched junction bases: 8. CDR3 length: 14 amino acids. Looked up from germline, CDR1 is SGHTA and CDR2 is FQGTGA.

The V gene is TRBV4-3, the J gene TRBJ2-5, with TRBD2 matching over 7 bases. V was clipped by 0 bases and J by 4 bases; unmatched bases: 5. The CDR3 length is 15 residues. Germline V CDR1 and CDR2: LGHNA, YSLEER. The CDR3 coding sequence is TGCGCCAGCAGCCAAGAAGGCGGGAGTGGAGAGACCCAGTACTTC. Translation: CASSQEGGSGETQYF.

In the case of this clone: A much larger clone sits a single nucleotide away, making a read error possible. The gene calls are TRBV19 and TRBJ2-3, with 13 bases that match TRBD2. V was pared by 9 bases and J by 4 bases, with 4 bases of the junction left unmatched. The CDR3 runs to 14 residues. CDR1 is LNHDA and CDR2 is SQIVND in the germline V gene (reference sequence). CDR3 bases: TGTGCCAGCAGGACTAGCGGGAGTCCAGATACGCAGTATTTT. Amino acids: CASRTSGSPDTQYF.

Concerning this clone itself: This may be a read error: a much more frequent sequence differs by one nucleotide. This specimen includes other DNA sequences encoding the same CDR3. The rearrangement joins TRBV5-6 to TRBJ1-1; the D is unclear. The V end lost 4 bases, the J end lost 2 bases, and 3 bases lay between the germline ends. The CDR3 has 11 residues. Germline V gene lookup returns CDR1 SGHDT and CDR2 YYEEEE. This CDR3 is CASSLNTEAFF. The CDR3 DNA reads as TGTGCCAGCAGCCTTAACACTGAAGCTTTCTTT.

J is TRBJ2-5 and V is TRBV5-4; D perhaps matches TRBD1 (5 bases). The CDR3 sequence is 14 residues long. V dropped 0 bases and J dropped 4 bases, with 10 bases sitting between them. The germline gives CDR1 SGHNT, CDR2 YYREEE (reference sequence). The CDR3 protein is CASSLATGRETQYF. The CDR3 DNA follows: TGTGCCAGCAGCTTGGCCACAGGCAGAGAGACCCAGTACTTC.

The chain employs TRBV11-2 and TRBJ2-5; perhaps TRBD2 as D (6 bases). From germline, CDR1 is SGHAT and CDR2 FQNNGV. The CDR3 contains 15 residues. V was cut by 4 bases and J by 2 bases, with 14 bases left in between. The CDR3 spells CASSYGASEQETQYF. The CDR3, as DNA: TGTGCCAGCAGCTACGGGGCTAGCGAACAAGAGACCCAGTACTTC.

This clone has a single count. The chain combines TRBV11-2 with TRBJ2-3; D perhaps matches TRBD2 (5 bases). V was cut by 5 bases and J by 2 bases, with 11 bases left in between. CDR1 is SGHAT and CDR2 is FQNNGV in the germline V gene. The length of the CDR3 is 14 residues. Here the CDR3 reads CASSPREVTDTQYF. In nucleotides, the CDR3 is TGTGCCAGCAGCCCCCGGGAAGTCACAGATACGCAGTATTTT.

The chain links TRBV7-9 to TRBJ2-7, with D perhaps matching TRBD1 (5 bases). The CDR3 totals 15 residues. Trimming shortened V by 5 bases and J by 3 bases, and 17 bases separated the two germline ends. The V gene's germline CDR1 is SEHNR and CDR2 FQNEAQ (reference sequence). The DNA of the CDR3 is TGTGCCAGCAGCCCGCCCAGTTCCCAGGGCTACGAGCAGTACTTC. Translating gives CASSPPSSQGYEQYF.

The V call is TRBV4-1, the J call TRBJ2-4; weak D call: TRBD1 (6 bases). There are 15 residues in the CDR3. The V end was cut by 2 bases, the J end by 7 bases, with 15 bases between. Germline CDR1 is MGHRA and CDR2 is YSYEKL. The CDR3, as DNA: TGCGCCAGCAGCCAATCCACAGGGATGGGGAACATTCAGTACTTC. Translated, it gives CASSQSTGMGNIQYF.

The genes are TRBV10-3 and TRBJ2-2; 10 bases match TRBD2. This CDR3 region has 17 residues. CDR1 and CDR2 from the germline V gene are ENHRY and SYGVKD. Germline trimming cut 0 bases from V and 6 bases from J; bases unmatched to any gene: 7. The CDR3 loop is CAISESIAGGFAGELFF. CDR3 bases: TGTGCCATCAGTGAGTCTATAGCGGGGGGATTTGCCGGGGAGCTGTTTTTT.

This clone has just a few counts. A read error may account for a junction end that differs from germline. The chain combines TRBV7-7 with TRBJ2-1; TRBD2 aligns across 7 bases. Germline V gene sequence: CDR1 SSHAT, CDR2 FNYEAQ (reference sequence). The CDR3 consists of 15 residues. The CDR3 sequence: CASSLALAAYNEQFF. The CDR3 DNA sequence: TGTGCTAGCAGCTTAGCCCTAGCGGCCTACAATGAGCAGTTCTTC.

The chain links TRBV27 to TRBJ1-4; D is possibly TRBD1 (6 bases). Germline V gene sequence: CDR1 MNHEY, CDR2 SMNVEV (reference sequence). The CDR3 extends over 16 amino acids. V dropped 4 bases and J dropped 2 bases, with 14 bases sitting between them. CDR3 DNA sequence: TGTGCCAGCAGTTCCTTACAGGGTCCGACTAATGAAAAACTGTTTTTT. Amino acid sequence: CASSSLQGPTNEKLFF.

V and J are TRBV14 and TRBJ2-7, with no clear D. The CDR3 contains 11 residues. The germline gives CDR1 SGHDN, CDR2 FVKESK. Trimming cost V 4 bases and J 7 bases, with 8 bases left between them. The CDR3, as DNA: TGTGCCAGCAGCCCTCACCGGGAGCAGTACTTC. It yields the protein CASSPHREQYF.